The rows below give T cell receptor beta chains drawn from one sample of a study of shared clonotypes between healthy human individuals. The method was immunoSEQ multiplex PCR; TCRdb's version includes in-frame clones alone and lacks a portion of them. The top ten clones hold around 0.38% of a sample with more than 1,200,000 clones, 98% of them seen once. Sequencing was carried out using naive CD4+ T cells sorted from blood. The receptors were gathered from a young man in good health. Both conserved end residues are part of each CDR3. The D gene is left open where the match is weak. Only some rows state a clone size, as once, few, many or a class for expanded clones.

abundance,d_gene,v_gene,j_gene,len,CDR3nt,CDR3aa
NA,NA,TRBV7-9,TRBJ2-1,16,TGTGCCAGCAGCGATATTCTAGGGGCCGCCGGGAATGAGCAGTTCTTC,CASSDILGAAGNEQFF
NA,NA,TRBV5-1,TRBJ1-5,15,TGCGCCAGCAGCTTGGAATCCGGGAACAATCAGCCCCAGCATTTT,CASSLESGNNQPQHF
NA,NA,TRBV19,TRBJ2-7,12,TGTGCCAGTACCGATTCAGCCTACGAGCAGTACTTC,CASTDSAYEQYF
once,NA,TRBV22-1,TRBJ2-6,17,TGTCCTGGGAGAGCTCGTCGCGAACAAAGTCGGGCCAACGTCCTGACTTTC,CPGRARREQSRANVLTF
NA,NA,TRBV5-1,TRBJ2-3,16,TGCGCCAGCAGCGGGACTGGCCGGGCCTTCACAGATACGCAGTATTTT,CASSGTGRAFTDTQYF
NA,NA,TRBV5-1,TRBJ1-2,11,TGCGCCAGCAGCTTGGACAGGGTGCGGACCTTC,CASSLDRVRTF
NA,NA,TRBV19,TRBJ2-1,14,TGTGCCAGTAGTTCATACCACTCCTACAATGAGCAGTTCTTC,CASSSYHSYNEQFF
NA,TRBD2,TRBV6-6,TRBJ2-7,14,TGTGCCAGTGGTGGACTAGCGCCGACCTACGAGCAGTACTTC,CASGGLAPTYEQYF
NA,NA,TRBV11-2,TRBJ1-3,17,TGTGCCAGCAGCTTAGTTGATTTGGTCGACAGGGGAAACACCATATATTTT,CASSLVDLVDRGNTIYF
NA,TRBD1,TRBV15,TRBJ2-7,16,TGTGCCACCAGCAGGAGCCGCCGGGACAGGGGCTACGAGCAGTACTTC,CATSRSRRDRGYEQYF
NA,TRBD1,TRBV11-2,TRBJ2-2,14,TGTGCCAGCAGCTTATTACAGGGGGCCGGGGAGCTGTTTTTT,CASSLLQGAGELFF
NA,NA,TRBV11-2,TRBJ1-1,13,TGTGCCAGCAGCCAAGGGGCGAACACTGAAGCTTTCTTT,CASSQGANTEAFF
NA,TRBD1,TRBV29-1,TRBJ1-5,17,TGCGGGATGGGGCCGCGAACAGGGGCAAGGCGCAATCAGCCCCAGCATTTT,CGMGPRTGARRNQPQHF
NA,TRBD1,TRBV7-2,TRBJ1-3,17,TGTGCCAGCAGCCTCGGGACAGGGGTTCGCTCTGGAAACACCATATATTTT,CASSLGTGVRSGNTIYF
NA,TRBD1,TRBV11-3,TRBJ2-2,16,TGTGCCAGCAGCAGTGGGACAGGGAGGAACACCGGGGAGCTGTTTTTT,CASSSGTGRNTGELFF
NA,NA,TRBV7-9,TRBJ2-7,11,TGTGCCAGCAGCTTAGAAGGGCTGCCGTACTTC,CASSLEGLPYF
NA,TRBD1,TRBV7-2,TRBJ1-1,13,TGTGCCAGCAGCTTAAACAGGGGAACTGAAGCTTTCTTT,CASSLNRGTEAFF
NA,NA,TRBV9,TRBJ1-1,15,TGTGCCAGCAGCGTATTGCTGGGCCCGCGCACTGAAGCTTTCTTT,CASSVLLGPRTEAFF
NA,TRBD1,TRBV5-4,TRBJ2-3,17,TGTGCCAGCAGCTTGGGGGTAGACAGGGGATTCACAGATACGCAGTATTTT,CASSLGVDRGFTDTQYF
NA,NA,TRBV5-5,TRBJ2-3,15,TGTGCCAGCAGCTCTATACTAGCTAGGGTAGATACGCAGTATTTT,CASSSILARVDTQYF
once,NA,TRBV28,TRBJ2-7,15,TGTGCCAGCAGTTCTCCCTCGGGAGTCGGAAACGAGCAGTACTTC,CASSSPSGVGNEQYF
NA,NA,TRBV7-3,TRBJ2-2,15,TGTGCCAGCAGCTTAGGGGGTAGACACACCGGGGAGCTGTTTTTT,CASSLGGRHTGELFF